The source of this T cell receptor (beta chain) is a study of patients and donors after allogeneic stem cell transplantation. Germline loops: CDR1 KGHDR, CDR2 SFDVKD. The CDR3 runs 16 residues. Losses at the gene ends were 4 bases for V and 7 bases for J; bases not matched to a gene: 6. TCRdb independently ran MiXCR on the RT-PCR reads; one entry per CDR3 protein. Of roughly 940,000 distinct CDR3 sequences detected, more than 15% appear once; the ten largest clones hold 5% to 6.5%. Sequencing was performed on blood, either unsorted or a sorted T cell fraction (not recorded which). The clonotype was recovered from a human donor who was either an allogeneic HSCT recipient or a stem cell or donor lymphocyte infusion donor (not recorded which). It is not recorded whose cells these are; they may come from a transplant donor. V is TRBV24-1 and J is TRBJ2-1; 13 bases line up with TRBD2. The CDR3 loop reads CATSEAGTSGNNEQFF. CDR3 sequence (DNA): TGTGCCACCAGTGAAGCCGGGACTAGCGGGAATAATGAGCAGTTCTTC.